This T cell receptor beta chain was found in a study of prognosis after radiotherapy for stage I lung cancer. Genomic DNA served as the source from which two-round multiplex PCR generated TCR beta CDR3 amplicons. The first round of PCR was done with primers that matched each TRBV and TRBJ gene. From the multiplex PCR reads, TCRdb called clonotypes with MiXCR, one entry per CDR3 protein. Among some 35,000 distinct CDR3 sequences listed, around 30% were seen once. This CDR3 is 14 amino acids long. V was clipped by 7 bases and J by 4 bases, with 13 bases between them. CDR1 and CDR2 from the germline V gene are SNHLY and FYNNEI.

This chain links TRBV2 with TRBJ2-2; no clear D. The material was PBMCs, obtained before or after stereotactic body radiation therapy (not recorded which). The clonotype was recovered from a donor aged 50 or older with non-small cell lung cancer. The CDR3 DNA sequence: TGTGCCAGCAAGTTGGTGTCGAGCACCGGGGAGCTGTTTTTT. Protein: CASKLVSSTGELFF.